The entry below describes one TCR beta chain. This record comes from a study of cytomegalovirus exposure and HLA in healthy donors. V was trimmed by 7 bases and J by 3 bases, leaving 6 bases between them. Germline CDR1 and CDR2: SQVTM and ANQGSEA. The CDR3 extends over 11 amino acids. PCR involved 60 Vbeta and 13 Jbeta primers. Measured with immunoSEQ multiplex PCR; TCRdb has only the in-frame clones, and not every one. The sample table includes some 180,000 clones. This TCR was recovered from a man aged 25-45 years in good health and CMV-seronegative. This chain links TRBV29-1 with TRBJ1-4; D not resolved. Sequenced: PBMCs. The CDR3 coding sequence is TGCAGCGCGGGAGCTAATGAAAAACTGTTTTTT. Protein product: CSAGANEKLFF.